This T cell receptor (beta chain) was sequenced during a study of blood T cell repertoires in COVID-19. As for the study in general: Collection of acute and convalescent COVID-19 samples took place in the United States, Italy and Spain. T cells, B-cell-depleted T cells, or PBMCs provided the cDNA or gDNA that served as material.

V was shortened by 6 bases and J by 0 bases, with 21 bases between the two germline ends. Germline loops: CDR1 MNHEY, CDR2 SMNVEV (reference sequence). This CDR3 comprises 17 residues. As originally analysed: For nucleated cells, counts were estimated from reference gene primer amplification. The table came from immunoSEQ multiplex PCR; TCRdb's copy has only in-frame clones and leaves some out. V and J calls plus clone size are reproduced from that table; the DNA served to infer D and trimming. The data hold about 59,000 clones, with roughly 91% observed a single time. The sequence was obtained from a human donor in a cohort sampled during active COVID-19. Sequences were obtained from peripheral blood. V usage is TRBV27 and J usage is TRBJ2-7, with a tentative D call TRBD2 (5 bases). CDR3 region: CASSGEGAEPSSYEQYF. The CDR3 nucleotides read TGTGCCAGCAGCGGGGAAGGTGCCGAACCTAGCTCCTACGAGCAGTACTTC.